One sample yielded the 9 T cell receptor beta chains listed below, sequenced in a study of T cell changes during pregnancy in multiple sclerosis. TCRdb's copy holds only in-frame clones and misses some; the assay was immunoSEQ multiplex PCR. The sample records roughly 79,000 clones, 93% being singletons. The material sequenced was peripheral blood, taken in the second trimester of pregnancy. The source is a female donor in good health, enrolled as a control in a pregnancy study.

For the CDR3, the DNA is TGTGCCAGCAGCTTGGTTCAGGGCACGGCTTTCTTT. Amino acids: CASSLVQGTAFF. The J gene is TRBJ1-1, the V gene TRBV5-4, with D maybe TRBD1 (5 bases). V was clipped by 0 bases and J by 11 bases, with 11 bases between them. CDR3 length equals 12 residues. CDR1 is SGHNT, CDR2 YYREEE, per germline (reference sequence).

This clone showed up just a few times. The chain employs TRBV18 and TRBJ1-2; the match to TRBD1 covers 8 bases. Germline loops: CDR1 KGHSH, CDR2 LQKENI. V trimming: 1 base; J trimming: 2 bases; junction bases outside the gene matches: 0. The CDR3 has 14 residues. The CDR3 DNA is TGTGCCAGCTCACCACGGGACAGGAACTATGGCTACACCTTC. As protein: CASSPRDRNYGYTF. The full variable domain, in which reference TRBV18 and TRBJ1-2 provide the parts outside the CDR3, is NAGVMQNPRHLVRRRGQEARLRCSPMKGHSHVYWYRQLPEEGLKFMVYLQKENIIDESGMPKERFSAEFPKEGPSILRIQQVVRGDSAAYFCASSPRDRNYGYTFGSGTRLTVV.

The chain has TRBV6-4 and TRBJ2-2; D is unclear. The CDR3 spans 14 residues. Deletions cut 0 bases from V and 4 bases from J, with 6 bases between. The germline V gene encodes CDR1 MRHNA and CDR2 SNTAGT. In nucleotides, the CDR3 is TGTGCCAGCAGTGACTCGTGGCTCACCGGGGAGCTGTTTTTT. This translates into CASSDSWLTGELFF.

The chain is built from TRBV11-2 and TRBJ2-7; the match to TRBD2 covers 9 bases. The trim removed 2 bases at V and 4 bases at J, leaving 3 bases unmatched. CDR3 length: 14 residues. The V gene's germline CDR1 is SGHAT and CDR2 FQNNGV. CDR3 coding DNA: TGTGCCAGCAGCTTACGGACTAGCGTGTACGAGCAGTACTTC. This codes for CASSLRTSVYEQYF.

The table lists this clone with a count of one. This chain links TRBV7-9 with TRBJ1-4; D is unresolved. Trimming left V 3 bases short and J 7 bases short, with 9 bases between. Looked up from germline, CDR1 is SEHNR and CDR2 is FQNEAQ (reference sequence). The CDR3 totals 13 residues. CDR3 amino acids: CASSLSRSEKLFF. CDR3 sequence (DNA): TGTGCCAGCAGCTTGTCTCGGAGTGAAAAACTGTTTTTT.

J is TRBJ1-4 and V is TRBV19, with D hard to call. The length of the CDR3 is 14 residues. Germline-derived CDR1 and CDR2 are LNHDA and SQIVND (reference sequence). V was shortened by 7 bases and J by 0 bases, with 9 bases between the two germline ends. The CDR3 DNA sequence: TGTGCCAGTATGGGAGATGCAACTAATGAAAAACTGTTTTTT. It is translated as CASMGDATNEKLFF.

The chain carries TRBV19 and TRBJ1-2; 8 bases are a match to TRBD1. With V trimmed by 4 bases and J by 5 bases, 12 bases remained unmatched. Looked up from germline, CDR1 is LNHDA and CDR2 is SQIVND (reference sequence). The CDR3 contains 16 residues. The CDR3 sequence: CASSTAPRTGRYGYTF. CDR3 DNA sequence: TGTGCCAGTAGTACGGCCCCAAGGACAGGGAGGTATGGCTACACCTTC.

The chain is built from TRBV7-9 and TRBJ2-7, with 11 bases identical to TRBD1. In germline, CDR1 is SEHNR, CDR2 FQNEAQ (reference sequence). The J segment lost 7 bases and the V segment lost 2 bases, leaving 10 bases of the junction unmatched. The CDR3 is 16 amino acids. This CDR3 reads CASSLIPGQGEGEQYF. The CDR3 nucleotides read TGTGCCAGCAGCTTAATTCCGGGACAGGGGGAAGGGGAGCAGTACTTC.

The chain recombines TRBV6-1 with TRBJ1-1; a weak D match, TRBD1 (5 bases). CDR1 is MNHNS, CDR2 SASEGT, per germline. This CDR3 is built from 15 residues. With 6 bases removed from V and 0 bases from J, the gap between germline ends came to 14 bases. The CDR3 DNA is TGTGCCAGCAGCAGGGCAGGACCGTTGAACACTGAAGCTTTCTTT. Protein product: CASSRAGPLNTEAFF.